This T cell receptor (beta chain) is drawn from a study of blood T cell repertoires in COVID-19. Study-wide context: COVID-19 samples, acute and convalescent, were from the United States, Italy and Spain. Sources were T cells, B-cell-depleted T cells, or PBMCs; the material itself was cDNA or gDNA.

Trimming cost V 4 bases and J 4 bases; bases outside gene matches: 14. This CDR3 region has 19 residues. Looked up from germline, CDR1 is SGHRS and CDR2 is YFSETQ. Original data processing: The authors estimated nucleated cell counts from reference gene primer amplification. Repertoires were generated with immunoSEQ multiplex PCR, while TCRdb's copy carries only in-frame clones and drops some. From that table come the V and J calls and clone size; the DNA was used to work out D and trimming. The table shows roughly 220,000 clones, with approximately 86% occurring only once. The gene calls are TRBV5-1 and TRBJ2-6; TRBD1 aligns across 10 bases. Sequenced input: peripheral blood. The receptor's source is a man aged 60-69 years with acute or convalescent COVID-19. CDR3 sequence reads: CASSHRTGGEVTGANVLTF. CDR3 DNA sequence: TGCGCCAGCAGCCACAGGACAGGGGGAGAGGTAACGGGGGCCAACGTCCTGACTTTC. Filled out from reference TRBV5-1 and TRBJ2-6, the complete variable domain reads KAGVTQTPRYLIKTRGQQVTLSCSPISGHRSVSWYQQTPGQGLQFLFEYFSETQRNKGNFPGRFSGRQFSNSRSEMNVSTLELGDSALYLCASSHRTGGEVTGANVLTFGAGSRLTVL.